The sequence of this T cell receptor beta chain was determined in a study of cytomegalovirus exposure and HLA in healthy donors. The study, taken as a whole, reports: Later on, an analysis tied 15,000 to 20,000 TCR beta sequences to HLA alleles at 0.05 false discovery rate. Researchers catalogued 160 or so TCR beta chains as cytomegalovirus-associated.

On this clone itself: Antigen unknown.

The PCR was carried out with 60 Vbeta primers and 13 Jbeta primers. The protocol was immunoSEQ multiplex PCR, while the TCRdb copy is restricted to in-frame clones and leaves out a portion. The sample gives fewer than 200,000 clones, less than 75% of which show up once; about 1.4% is in the top ten. This CDR3 has 14 amino acids. V lost 6 bases and J lost 3, with 15 bases in between. The germline gives CDR1 MNHEY, CDR2 SMNVEV (reference sequence). Sequenced input: PBMCs. The chain couples TRBV27 to TRBJ2-7; D may be TRBD1 (6 bases). The source is a girl under 18 in good health and CMV-seronegative. The chain's CDR3 is CASRVGQDHYEQYF. The CDR3 region has the DNA TGTGCCAGCAGGGTGGGACAAGATCACTACGAGCAGTACTTC.